This T cell receptor beta chain was sequenced for a study of control samples from healthy donors and cancer patients. After removal of 3 bases from V and 0 bases from J, the junction contained 1 base not matched to a gene. The V gene's germline CDR1 is ENHRY and CDR2 SYGVKD. The CDR3 spans 15 residues. TCRdb keeps only in-frame clones here, not all; method: immunoSEQ multiplex PCR. The data contain some 190,000 clones, approximately 90% of them singletons. The chain links TRBV10-3 to TRBJ1-4; TRBD1 agrees at 7 bases. The clonotype originates from a man younger than 45 in good health. The sequenced material came from blood. This CDR3 is CAISDGTATNEKLFF. DNA for the CDR3: TGTGCCATCAGTGATGGGACAGCAACTAATGAAAAACTGTTTTTT.